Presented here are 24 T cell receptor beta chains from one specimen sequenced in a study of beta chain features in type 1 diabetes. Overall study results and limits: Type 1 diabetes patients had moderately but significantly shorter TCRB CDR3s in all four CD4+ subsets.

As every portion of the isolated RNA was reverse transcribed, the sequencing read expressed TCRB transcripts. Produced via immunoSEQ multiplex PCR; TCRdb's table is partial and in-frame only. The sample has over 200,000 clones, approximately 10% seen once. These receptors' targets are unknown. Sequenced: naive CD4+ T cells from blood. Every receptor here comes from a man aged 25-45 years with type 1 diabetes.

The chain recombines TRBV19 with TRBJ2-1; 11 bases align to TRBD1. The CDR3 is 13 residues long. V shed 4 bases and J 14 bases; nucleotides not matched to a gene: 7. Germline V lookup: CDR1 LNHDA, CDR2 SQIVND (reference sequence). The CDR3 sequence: CASSTGTGGWEFF. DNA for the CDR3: TGTGCCAGTAGTACCGGGACAGGGGGATGGGAGTTCTTC.

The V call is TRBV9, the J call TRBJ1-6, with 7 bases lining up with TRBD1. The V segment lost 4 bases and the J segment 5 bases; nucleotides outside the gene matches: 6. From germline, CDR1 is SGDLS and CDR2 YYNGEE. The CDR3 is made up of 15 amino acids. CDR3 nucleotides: TGTGCCAGCAGCACAACCGGGACAGATAATTCACCCCTCCACTTT. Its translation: CASSTTGTDNSPLHF. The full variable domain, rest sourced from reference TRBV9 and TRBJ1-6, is DSGVTQTPKHLITATGQRVTLRCSPRSGDLSVYWYQQSLDQGLQFLIQYYNGEERAKGNILERFSAQQFPDLHSELNLSSLELGDSALYFCASSTTGTDNSPLHFGNGTRLTVT.

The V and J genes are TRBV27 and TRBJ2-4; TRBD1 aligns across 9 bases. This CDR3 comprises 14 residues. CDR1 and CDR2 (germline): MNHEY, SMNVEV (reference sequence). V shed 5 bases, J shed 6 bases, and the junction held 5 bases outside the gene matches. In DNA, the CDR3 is TGTGCCAGCAGTCTAGGACAGGGGAGAAACATTCAGTACTTC. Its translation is CASSLGQGRNIQYF.

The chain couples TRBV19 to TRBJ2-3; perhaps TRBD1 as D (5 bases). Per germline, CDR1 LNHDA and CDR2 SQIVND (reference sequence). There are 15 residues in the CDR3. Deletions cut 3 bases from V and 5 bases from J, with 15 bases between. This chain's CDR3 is CASSIGAGWGDTQYF. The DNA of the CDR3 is TGTGCCAGTAGTATTGGCGCAGGGTGGGGAGATACGCAGTATTTT.

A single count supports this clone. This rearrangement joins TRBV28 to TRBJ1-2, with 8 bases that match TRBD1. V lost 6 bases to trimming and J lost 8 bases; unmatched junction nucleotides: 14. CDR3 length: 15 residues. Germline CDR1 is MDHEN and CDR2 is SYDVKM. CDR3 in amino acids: CASSPNRGQGIGYTF. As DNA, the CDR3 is TGTGCCAGCAGCCCGAACCGTGGACAGGGAATCGGCTACACCTTC.

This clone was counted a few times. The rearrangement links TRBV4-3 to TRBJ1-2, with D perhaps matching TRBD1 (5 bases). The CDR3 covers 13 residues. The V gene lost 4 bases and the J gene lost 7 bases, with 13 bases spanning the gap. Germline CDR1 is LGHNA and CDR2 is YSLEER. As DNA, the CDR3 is TGCGCCAGCAGCCCGCAATCCACAGGTGGCTACACCTTC. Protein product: CASSPQSTGGYTF.

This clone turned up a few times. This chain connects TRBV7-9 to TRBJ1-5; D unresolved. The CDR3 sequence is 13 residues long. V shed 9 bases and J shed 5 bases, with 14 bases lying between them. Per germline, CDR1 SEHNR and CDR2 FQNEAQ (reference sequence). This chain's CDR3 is CARPSGDYQPQHF. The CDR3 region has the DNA TGTGCCAGACCCAGTGGAGACTATCAGCCCCAGCATTTT.

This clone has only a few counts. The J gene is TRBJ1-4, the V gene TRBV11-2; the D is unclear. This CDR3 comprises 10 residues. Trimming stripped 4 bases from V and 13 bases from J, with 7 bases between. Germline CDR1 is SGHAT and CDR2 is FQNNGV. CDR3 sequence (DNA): TGTGCCAGCAGCTCAGTTTTACTGTTTTTT. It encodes CASSSVLLFF.

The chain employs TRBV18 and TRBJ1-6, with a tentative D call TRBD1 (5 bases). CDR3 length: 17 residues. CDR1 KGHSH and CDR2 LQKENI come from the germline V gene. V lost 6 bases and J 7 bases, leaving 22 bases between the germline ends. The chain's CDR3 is CASSPAVGLPRNSPLHF. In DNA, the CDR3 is TGTGCCAGCTCCCCGGCCGTGGGGCTCCCGAGGAATTCACCCCTCCACTTT.

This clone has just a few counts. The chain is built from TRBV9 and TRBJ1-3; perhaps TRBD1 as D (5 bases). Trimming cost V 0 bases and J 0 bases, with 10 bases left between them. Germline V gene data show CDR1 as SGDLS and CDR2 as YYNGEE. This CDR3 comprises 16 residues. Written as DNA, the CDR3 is TGTGCCAGCAGCGTAGGCCAGGGAAACTCTGGAAACACCATATATTTT. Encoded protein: CASSVGQGNSGNTIYF.

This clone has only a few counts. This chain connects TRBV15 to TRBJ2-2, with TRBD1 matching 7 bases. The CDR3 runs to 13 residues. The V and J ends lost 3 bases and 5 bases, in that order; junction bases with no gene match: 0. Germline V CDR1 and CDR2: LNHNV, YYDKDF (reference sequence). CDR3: CATSRGQTGELFF. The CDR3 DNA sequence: TGTGCCACCAGCAGGGGACAGACCGGGGAGCTGTTTTTT.

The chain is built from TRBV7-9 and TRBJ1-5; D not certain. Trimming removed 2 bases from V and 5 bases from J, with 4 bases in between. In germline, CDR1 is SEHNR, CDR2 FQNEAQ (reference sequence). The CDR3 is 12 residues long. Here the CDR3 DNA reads TGTGCCAGCAGCTTATTCGATCAGCCCCAGCATTTT. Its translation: CASSLFDQPQHF.

The CDR3 protein is CASSLPGSSYNEQFF. The CDR3 nucleotides are TGTGCCAGCAGCCTGCCGGGGAGCTCCTACAATGAGCAGTTCTTC. The chain recombines TRBV6-5 with TRBJ2-1, with D possibly matching TRBD2 (5 bases). V lost 6 bases to trimming and J lost 0 bases, with 12 bases between them. The germline CDR1 and CDR2 sequences are MNHEY and SVGAGI. This CDR3 contains 15 residues.

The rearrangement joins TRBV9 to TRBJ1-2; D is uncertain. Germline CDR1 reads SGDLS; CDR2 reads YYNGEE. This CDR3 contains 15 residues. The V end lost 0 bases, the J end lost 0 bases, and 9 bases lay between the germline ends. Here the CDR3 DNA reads TGTGCCAGCAGCGTAGGGCAGCGGTCTAACTATGGCTACACCTTC. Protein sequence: CASSVGQRSNYGYTF.

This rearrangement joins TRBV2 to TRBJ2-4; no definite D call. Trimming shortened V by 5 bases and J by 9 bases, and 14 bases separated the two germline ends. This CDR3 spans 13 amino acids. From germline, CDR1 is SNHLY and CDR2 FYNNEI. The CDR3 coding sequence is TGTGCCAGCAGTCCCGCTCTAGGCGGCATTCAGTACTTC. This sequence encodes CASSPALGGIQYF.

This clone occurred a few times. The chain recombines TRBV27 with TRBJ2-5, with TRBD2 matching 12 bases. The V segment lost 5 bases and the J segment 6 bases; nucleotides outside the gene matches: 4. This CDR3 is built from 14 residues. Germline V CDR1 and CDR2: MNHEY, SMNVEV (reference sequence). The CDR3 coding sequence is TGTGCCAGCAGTCCAGGACTAGCGGGGCAGACCCAGTACTTC. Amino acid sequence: CASSPGLAGQTQYF.

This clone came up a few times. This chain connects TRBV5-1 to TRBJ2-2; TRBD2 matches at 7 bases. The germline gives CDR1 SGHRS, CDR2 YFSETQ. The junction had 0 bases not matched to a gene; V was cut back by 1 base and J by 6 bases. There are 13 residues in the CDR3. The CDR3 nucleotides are TGCGCCAGCAGCTTGCGGGGGGCCGGGGAGCTGTTTTTT. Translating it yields CASSLRGAGELFF.

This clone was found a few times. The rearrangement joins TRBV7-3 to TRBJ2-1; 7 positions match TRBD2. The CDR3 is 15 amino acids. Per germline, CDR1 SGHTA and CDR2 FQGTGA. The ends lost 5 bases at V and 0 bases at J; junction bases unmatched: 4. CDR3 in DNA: TGTGCCAGCAGCCGAGCGGGGAGCTCCTACAATGAGCAGTTCTTC. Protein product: CASSRAGSSYNEQFF.

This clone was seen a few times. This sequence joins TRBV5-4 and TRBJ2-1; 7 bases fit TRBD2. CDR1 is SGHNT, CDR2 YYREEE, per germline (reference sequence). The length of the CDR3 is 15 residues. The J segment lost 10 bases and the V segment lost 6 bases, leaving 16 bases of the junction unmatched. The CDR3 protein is CASNTREGQGGEQFF. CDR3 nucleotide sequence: TGTGCCAGCAACACGAGGGAGGGGCAAGGAGGGGAGCAGTTCTTC.

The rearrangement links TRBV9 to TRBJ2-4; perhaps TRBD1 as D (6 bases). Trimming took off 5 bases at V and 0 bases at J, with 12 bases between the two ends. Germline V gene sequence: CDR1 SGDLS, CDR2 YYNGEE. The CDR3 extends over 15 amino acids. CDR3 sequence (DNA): TGTGCCAGCAGTACTAGGGGGACAGCCAAAAACATTCAGTACTTC. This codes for CASSTRGTAKNIQYF.

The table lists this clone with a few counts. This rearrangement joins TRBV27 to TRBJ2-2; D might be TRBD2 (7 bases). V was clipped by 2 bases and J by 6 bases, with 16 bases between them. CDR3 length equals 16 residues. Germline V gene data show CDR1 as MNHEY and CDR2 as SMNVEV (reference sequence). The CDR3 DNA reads TGTGCCAGCAGTTTACTTGGCGGGGGCGGTTCCGGGGAGCTGTTTTTT. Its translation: CASSLLGGGGSGELFF.

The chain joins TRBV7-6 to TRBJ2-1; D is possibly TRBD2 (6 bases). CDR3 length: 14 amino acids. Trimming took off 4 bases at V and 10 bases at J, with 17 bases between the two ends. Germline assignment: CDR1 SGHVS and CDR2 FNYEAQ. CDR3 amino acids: CASSYRDSAAEQFF. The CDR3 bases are TGTGCCAGCAGCTACCGGGACTCCGCCGCGGAGCAGTTCTTC.

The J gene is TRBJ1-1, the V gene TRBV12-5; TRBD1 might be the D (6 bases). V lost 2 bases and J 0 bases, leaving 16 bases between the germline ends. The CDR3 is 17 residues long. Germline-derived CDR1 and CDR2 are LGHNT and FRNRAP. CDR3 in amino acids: CASGLILGGQLNTEAFF. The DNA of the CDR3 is TGTGCTAGTGGTTTGATACTTGGGGGACAACTGAACACTGAAGCTTTCTTT.

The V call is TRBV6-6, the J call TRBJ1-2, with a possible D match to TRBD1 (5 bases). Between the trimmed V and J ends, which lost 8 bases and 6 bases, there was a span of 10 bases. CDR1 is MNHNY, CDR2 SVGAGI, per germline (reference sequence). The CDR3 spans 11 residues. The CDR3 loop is CASQGKDGYTF. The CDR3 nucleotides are TGTGCCAGCCAGGGAAAAGATGGCTACACCTTC.